A selection of T cell receptor beta chains follows, all from one sample in a study of blood T cell repertoires in COVID-19. Repertoires were generated with immunoSEQ multiplex PCR, while TCRdb's copy carries only in-frame clones and drops some. Of just over 250,000 clones in the sample, 88% were seen once. Sequencing was performed on peripheral blood. These receptors originate from a man aged 60 to 75 who had recovered from COVID-19. CDR3s include the opening cysteine and the closing phenylalanine or tryptophan. Fields, in order: V gene, J gene, D gene, clone size, CDR3 protein, CDR3 DNA. The D gene is left open where the match is weak. Not all rows give a size; the values are once, few, many and, for expanded clones, a class.

TRBV5-1,TRBJ2-1,TRBD1,.,CASSWDRGLPPRNYNEQFF,TGCGCCAGCAGCTGGGACAGGGGGCTCCCCCCTCGGAACTACAATGAGCAGTTCTTC
TRBV6-1,TRBJ1-6,.,.,CASSELGQLYNSPLHF,TGTGCCAGCAGTGAATTGGGGCAGCTGTATAATTCACCCCTCCACTTT
TRBV6-4,TRBJ2-1,.,.,CASSDSSEREQFF,TGTGCCAGCAGTGACTCTAGCGAACGGGAGCAGTTCTTC
TRBV29-1,TRBJ1-4,TRBD1,.,CSVGTGKTTANEKLFF,TGCAGCGTGGGGACAGGAAAGACCACAGCTAATGAAAAACTGTTTTTT
TRBV2,TRBJ1-2,.,.,CASSASTGVSFGYTF,TGTGCCAGCAGCGCTTCGACAGGAGTTTCTTTTGGCTACACCTTC
TRBV18,TRBJ2-3,.,.,CASSPASTDTQYF,TGTGCCAGCTCACCGGCTTCCACAGATACGCAGTATTTT
TRBV4-2,TRBJ1-6,.,.,CASSQGQVNGSPLHF,TGTGCCAGCAGCCAAGGACAGGTTAATGGGTCACCCCTCCACTTT
TRBV5-1,TRBJ2-1,TRBD1,.,CASSLRTGAYNEQFF,TGCGCCAGCAGCTTACGGACAGGGGCCTACAATGAGCAGTTCTTC
TRBV5-6,TRBJ1-1,.,.,CASSLVSNSGNTEAFF,TGTGCCAGCAGCTTGGTGAGCAATTCAGGGAACACTGAAGCTTTCTTT
TRBV19,TRBJ2-1,.,.,CASSISGVISYNEQFF,TGTGCCAGTAGTATATCGGGGGTGATATCCTACAATGAGCAGTTCTTC
TRBV13,TRBJ2-7,TRBD1,.,CASSSGTGNFYEQYF,TGTGCCAGCAGCTCCGGGACAGGGAATTTTTACGAGCAGTACTTC
TRBV5-6,TRBJ1-2,.,.,CASSGGDAGYTF,TGTGCCAGCAGTGGAGGGGATGCTGGCTACACCTTC
TRBV24-1,TRBJ2-2,TRBD1,.,CATSAWTGGSGELFF,TGTGCCACCAGTGCATGGACAGGGGGTAGCGGGGAGCTGTTTTTT
TRBV12-5,TRBJ1-1,TRBD1,.,CASGLSRGRRTEAFF,TGTGCTAGTGGTTTATCGAGGGGGCGACGCACTGAAGCTTTCTTT
TRBV2,TRBJ1-5,.,.,CASSVRQASNQPQHF,TGTGCCAGCAGTGTACGACAGGCCAGCAATCAGCCCCAGCATTTT
TRBV6-5,TRBJ2-7,.,.,CASSYAAPYEQYF,TGTGCCAGCAGTTACGCGGCCCCCTACGAGCAGTACTTC
TRBV7-2,TRBJ2-7,TRBD2,.,CASSLALAGGEQYF,TGTGCCAGCAGCTTAGCGTTAGCGGGGGGCGAGCAGTACTTC
TRBV29-1,TRBJ1-6,.,once,CSGREGWNSPLHF,TGCAGCGGCAGGGAGGGGTGGAATTCACCCCTCCACTTT
TRBV29-1,TRBJ2-5,.,.,CSVEPRQQETQYF,TGCAGCGTTGAGCCCCGACAGCAAGAGACCCAGTACTTC
TRBV5-1,TRBJ2-3,.,.,CASSLTGTDTQYF,TGCGCCAGCAGCTTAACAGGCACAGATACGCAGTATTTT
TRBV4-1,TRBJ2-4,.,once,CASSQVGRGENIQYF,TGCGCCAGCAGCCAAGTTGGCAGGGGAGAAAACATTCAGTACTTC
TRBV27,TRBJ2-7,TRBD1,.,CASSPTGQVYEQYF,TGTGCCAGCAGTCCCACTGGACAGGTCTACGAGCAGTACTTC
TRBV27,TRBJ1-1,TRBD1,.,CASSWTGGTEAFF,TGTGCCAGCAGCTGGACAGGGGGTACTGAAGCTTTCTTT
TRBV5-1,TRBJ1-3,TRBD1,.,CASRKGGDSITIYF,TGCGCCAGCAGAAAAGGGGGCGATAGTATAACCATATATTTT
TRBV7-6,TRBJ1-2,.,.,CASTATPSGRNYGYTF,TGTGCCAGCACCGCGACTCCTTCCGGTAGAAACTATGGCTACACCTTC
TRBV30,TRBJ2-3,TRBD2,once,CAWTYFPGLAGDTDTQYF,TGTGCCTGGACCTACTTCCCGGGACTAGCGGGGGACACAGATACGCAGTATTTT
TRBV7-2,TRBJ2-1,TRBD2,.,CASSSRGSGSYNEQFF,TGTGCCAGCAGCTCGCGCGGGAGCGGCTCCTACAATGAGCAGTTCTTC
TRBV13,TRBJ2-3,TRBD2,.,CASSLSSGVVTDTQYF,TGTGCCAGCAGCTTATCGAGCGGGGTAGTAACCGATACGCAGTATTTT